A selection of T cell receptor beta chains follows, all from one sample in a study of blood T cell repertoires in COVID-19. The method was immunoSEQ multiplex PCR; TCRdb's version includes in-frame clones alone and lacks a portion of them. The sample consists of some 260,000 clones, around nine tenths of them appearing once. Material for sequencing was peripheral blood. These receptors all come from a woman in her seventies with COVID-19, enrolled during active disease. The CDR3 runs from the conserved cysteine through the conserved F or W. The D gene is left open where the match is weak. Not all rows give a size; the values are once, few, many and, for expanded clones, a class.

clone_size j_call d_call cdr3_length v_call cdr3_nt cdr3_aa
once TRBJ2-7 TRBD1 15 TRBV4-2 TGTGCCAGCAGCCAAGTTGAACAGGGGGCCTACGAGCAGTACTTC CASSQVEQGAYEQYF
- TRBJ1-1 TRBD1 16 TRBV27 TGTGCCAGCAGTAGGCCCGGGACAGCGAGGAACACTGAAGCTTTCTTT CASSRPGTARNTEAFF
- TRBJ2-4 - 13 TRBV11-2 TGTGCCAGCAGCCCTAACAGGGTCTCCATTCAGTACTTC CASSPNRVSIQYF
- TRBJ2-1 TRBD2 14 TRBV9 TGTGCCAGCAGCCGAGGGACTGCTAGCGGCGAGCAGTTCTTC CASSRGTASGEQFF
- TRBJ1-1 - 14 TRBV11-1 TGTGCCAGCAGCTTAGGGGCAGGGGTCACTGAAGCTTTCTTT CASSLGAGVTEAFF
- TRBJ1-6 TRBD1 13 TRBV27 TGTGCCAGCAGCCCTTCAGGGGGTACGCCCCTCCACTTT CASSPSGGTPLHF
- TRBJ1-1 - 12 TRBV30 TGTGCCTGTGACAGGTTGAACACTGAAGCTTTCTTT CACDRLNTEAFF
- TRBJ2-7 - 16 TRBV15 TGTGCCACCAGCAGAGGGGGCCGGGACTTCCCGGGCGAGCAGTACTTC CATSRGGRDFPGEQYF
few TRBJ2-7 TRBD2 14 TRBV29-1 TGCAGCGCCAGGACTAGCGGGGGAGACTACGAGCAGTACTTC CSARTSGGDYEQYF
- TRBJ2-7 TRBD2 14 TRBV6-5 TGTGCCAGCCACCGGGGCGGGAGTAGGTACGAGCAGTACTTC CASHRGGSRYEQYF
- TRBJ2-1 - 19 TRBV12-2 TGTGCAAGTCGCTTAGGGAGGGAGGTAGCGGGAGGGCTCCCAGGGGAGCAGTTCTTC CASRLGREVAGGLPGEQFF
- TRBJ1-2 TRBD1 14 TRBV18 TGTGCCAGCTCATCAGGAGGGGGCTCGGGCGGCTACACCTTC CASSSGGGSGGYTF
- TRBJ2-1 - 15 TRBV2 TGTGCCAGCACCATCGAGACGGGAGCACGAAATGAGCAGTTCTTC CASTIETGARNEQFF
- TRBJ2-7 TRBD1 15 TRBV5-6 TGTGCCAGCAGCCTCGGGACAGGGGTAGCCTACGAGCAGTACTTC CASSLGTGVAYEQYF
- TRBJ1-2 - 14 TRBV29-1 TGCAGCGTACGCCGGGACAACCCTAACTATGGCTACACCTTC CSVRRDNPNYGYTF
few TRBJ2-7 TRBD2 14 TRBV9 TGTGCCAGTTCTAGCGGGAGGTCCGGGCACGAGCAGTACTTC CASSSGRSGHEQYF
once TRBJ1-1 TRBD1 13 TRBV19 TGTGCCAGTAGGTCCGGGACAGGGGCTGAAGCTTTCTTT CASRSGTGAEAFF
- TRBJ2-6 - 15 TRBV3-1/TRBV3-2 TGTGCCAGCAGCCAAGAACTCTCTGGGGCCAACGTCCTGACTTTC CASSQELSGANVLTF
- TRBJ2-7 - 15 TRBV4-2 TGTGCCAGCAGCCAAGTACGCGGGTCAGCCTACGAGCAGTACTTC CASSQVRGSAYEQYF
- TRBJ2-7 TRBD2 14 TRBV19 TGTGCCACCAAAGATTCTCTAGCGGATAACGAGCAGTACTTC CATKDSLADNEQYF
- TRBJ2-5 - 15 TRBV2 TGTGCCAGCAGTGTTTCTACAGGGACATTAGAGACCCAGTACTTC CASSVSTGTLETQYF
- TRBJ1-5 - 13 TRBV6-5 TGTGCCAGCTCCAGTTCCATCAATCAGCCCCAGCATTTT CASSSSINQPQHF